This T cell receptor (beta chain) was captured by sequencing in a study of glioma-infiltrating T cells. Study-wide findings and caveats: Very few CDR3 sequences were shared between tissue and blood. Tissue-blood divergence was below expectation in non-neoplastic patients, above in gliomas.

Using RNA template, CDR3s of TCR alpha and beta were amplified with iRepertoire arm-PCR. TCRdb reprocessed the multiplex PCR reads via MiXCR and lists one record per CDR3 protein. In the table there are 90,000 to 100,000 distinct CDR3 sequences, about 37% of which are singletons. On this clonotype itself: The antigen is not known.

Germline loops: CDR1 LGHNA, CDR2 YSLEER. V was trimmed by 1 base and J by 3 bases, leaving 10 bases between them. The length of the CDR3 is 16 residues. Sequencing used glioma tissue, nonneoplastic brain tissue, or PBMCs (not recorded which). The TCR was taken from a human donor with low-grade glioma or glioblastoma, undergoing nonglioma brain surgery, or in good health (not recorded which). This chain links TRBV4-3 with TRBJ1-6; D call uncertain. This chain's CDR3 is CASSQVASDYNSPLHF. Here the CDR3 DNA reads TGCGCCAGCAGCCAAGTGGCCAGCGACTATAATTCACCCCTCCACTTT.